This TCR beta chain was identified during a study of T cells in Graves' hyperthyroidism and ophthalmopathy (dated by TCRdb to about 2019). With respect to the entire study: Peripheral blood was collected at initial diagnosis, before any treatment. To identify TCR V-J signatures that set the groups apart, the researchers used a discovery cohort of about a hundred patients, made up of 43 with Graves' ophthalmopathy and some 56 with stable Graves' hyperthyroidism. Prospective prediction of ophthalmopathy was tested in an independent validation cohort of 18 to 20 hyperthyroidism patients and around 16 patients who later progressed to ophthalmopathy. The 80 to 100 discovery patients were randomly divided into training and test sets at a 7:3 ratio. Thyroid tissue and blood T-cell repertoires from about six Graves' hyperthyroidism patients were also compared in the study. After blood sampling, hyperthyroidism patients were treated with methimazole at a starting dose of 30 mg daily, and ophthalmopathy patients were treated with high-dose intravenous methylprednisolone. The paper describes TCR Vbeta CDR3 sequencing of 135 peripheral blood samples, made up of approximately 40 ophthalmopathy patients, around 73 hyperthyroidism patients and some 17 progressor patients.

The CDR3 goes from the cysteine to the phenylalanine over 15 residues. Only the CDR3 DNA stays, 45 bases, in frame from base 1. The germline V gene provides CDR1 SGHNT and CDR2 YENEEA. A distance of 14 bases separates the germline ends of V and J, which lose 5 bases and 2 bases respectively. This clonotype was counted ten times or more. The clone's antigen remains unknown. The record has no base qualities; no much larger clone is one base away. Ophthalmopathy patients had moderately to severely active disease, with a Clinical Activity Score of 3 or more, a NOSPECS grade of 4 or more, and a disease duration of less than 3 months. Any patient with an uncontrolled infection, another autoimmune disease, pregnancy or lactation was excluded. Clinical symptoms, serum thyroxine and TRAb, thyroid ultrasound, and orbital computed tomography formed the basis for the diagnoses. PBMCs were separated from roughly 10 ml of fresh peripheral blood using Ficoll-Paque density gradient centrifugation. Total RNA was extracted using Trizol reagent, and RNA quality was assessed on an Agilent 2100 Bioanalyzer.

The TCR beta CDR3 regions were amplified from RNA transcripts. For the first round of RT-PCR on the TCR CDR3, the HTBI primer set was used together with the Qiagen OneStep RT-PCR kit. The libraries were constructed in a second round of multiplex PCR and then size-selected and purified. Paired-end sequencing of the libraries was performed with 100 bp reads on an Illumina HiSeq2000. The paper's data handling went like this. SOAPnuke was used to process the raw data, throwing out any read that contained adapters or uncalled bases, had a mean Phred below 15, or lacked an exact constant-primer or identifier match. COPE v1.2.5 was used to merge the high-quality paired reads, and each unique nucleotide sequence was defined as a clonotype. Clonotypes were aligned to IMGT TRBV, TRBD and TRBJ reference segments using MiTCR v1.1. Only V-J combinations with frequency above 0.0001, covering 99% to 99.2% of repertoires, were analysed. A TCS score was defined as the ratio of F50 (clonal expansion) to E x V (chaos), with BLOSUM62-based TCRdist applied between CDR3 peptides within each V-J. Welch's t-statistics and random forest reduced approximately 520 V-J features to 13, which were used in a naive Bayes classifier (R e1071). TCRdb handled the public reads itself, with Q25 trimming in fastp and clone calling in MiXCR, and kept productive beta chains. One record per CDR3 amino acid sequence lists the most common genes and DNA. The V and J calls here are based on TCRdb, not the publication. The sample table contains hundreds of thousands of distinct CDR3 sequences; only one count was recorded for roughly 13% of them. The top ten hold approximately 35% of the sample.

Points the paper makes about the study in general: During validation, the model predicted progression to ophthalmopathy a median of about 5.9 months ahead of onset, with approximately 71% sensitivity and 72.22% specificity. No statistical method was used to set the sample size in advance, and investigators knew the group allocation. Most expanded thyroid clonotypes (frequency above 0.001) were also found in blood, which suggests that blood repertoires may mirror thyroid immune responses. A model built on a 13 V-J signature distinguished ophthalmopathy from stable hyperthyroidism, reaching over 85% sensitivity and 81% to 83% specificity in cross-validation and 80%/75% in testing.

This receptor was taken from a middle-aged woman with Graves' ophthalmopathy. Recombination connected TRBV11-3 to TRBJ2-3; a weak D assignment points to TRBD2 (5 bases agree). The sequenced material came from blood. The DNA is TGTGCCAGCAGCCCAACACGAGACTACACAGATACGCAGTATTTT. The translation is CASSPTRDYTDTQYF.